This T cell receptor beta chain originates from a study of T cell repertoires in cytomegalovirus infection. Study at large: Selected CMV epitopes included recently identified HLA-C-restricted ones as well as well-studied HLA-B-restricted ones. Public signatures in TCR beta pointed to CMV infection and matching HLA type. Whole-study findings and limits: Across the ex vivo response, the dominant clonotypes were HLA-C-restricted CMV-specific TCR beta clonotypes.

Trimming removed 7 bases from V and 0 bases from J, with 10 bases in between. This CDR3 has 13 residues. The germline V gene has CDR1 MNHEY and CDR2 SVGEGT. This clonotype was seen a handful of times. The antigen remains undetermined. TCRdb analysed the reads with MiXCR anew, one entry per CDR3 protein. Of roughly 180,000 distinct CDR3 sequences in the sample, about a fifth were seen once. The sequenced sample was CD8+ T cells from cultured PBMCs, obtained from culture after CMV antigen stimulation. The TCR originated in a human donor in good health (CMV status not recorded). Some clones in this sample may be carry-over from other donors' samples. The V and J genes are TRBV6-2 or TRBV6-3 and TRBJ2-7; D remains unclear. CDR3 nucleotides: TGTGCCAGCACAAGGTCCTACTCCTACGAGCAGTACTTC. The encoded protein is CASTRSYSYEQYF.